A selection of T cell receptor beta chains follows, all from one sample in a study of beta chain features in type 1 diabetes. Sequenced by immunoSEQ multiplex PCR; TCRdb stores in-frame clones only, minus some. The sample holds 55,000 to 85,000 clones, roughly half seen once. The sample taken for sequencing was central memory CD4+ T cells from blood. Receptor source: a man aged 25 to 45 with type 1 diabetes. Each CDR3 is given with its conserved first and last residue. A D gene is named only where the DNA matches it firmly. Only some rows state a clone size, as once, few, many or a class for expanded clones.

few 10 TRBJ2-7 NA TRBV6-5 CASMRYEQYF TGTGCCAGCATGAGATACGAGCAGTACTTC
NA 16 TRBJ2-3 TRBD2 TRBV30 CAWSPFKRGFTDTQYF TGTGCCTGGAGCCCCTTCAAGCGGGGTTTCACAGATACGCAGTATTTT
NA 15 TRBJ2-7 TRBD2 TRBV10-2 CASSELVAGGYEQYF TGCGCCAGCAGTGAGTTGGTAGCGGGAGGCTACGAGCAGTACTTC
NA 14 TRBJ2-7 TRBD2 TRBV6-5 CASSSGTSAYEQYF TGTGCCAGCAGCTCCGGGACTAGCGCCTACGAGCAGTACTTC
few 18 TRBJ2-6 TRBD2 TRBV7-9 CASSPTSGSWSGANVLTF TGTGCCAGCAGCCCGACTAGCGGGAGTTGGTCTGGGGCCAACGTCCTGACTTTC
few 16 TRBJ1-2 TRBD1 TRBV5-1 CASSLDPTGTGVGYTF TGCGCCAGCAGCTTGGACCCCACCGGGACAGGGGTTGGCTACACCTTC
few 14 TRBJ1-1 NA TRBV19 CASSIGAENTEAFF TGTGCCAGTAGTATAGGGGCAGAAAACACTGAAGCTTTCTTT
NA 12 TRBJ1-2 TRBD1 TRBV10-3 CAIRGTVYGYTF TGTGCCATCAGGGGGACAGTTTATGGCTACACCTTC
few 13 TRBJ1-5 TRBD1 TRBV29-1 CSVLTGAHQPQHF TGCAGCGTTCTGACAGGGGCCCACCAGCCCCAGCATTTT
few 14 TRBJ1-4 TRBD1 TRBV18 CASSPTDRREKLFF TGTGCCAGCTCACCTACGGACAGGCGGGAAAAACTGTTTTTT
NA 16 TRBJ2-3 TRBD2 TRBV18 CASSRMERDSTDTQYF TGTGCCAGCTCACGTATGGAGCGGGACAGCACAGATACGCAGTATTTT
NA 14 TRBJ1-2 NA TRBV5-1 CASSFGQRDYGYTF TGCGCCAGCAGTTTTGGACAAAGGGACTATGGCTACACCTTC
once 13 TRBJ2-5 TRBD1 TRBV28 CASSLQGGQTQYF TGTGCCAGCAGCCTACAGGGGGGTCAGACCCAGTACTTC
few 11 TRBJ1-2 TRBD1 TRBV2 CASSDRGGYTF TGTGCCAGCAGCGACAGGGGTGGCTACACCTTC
NA 13 TRBJ1-2 TRBD1 TRBV2 CASTGTGSTGYTF TGTGCCAGCACTGGGACAGGGTCAACTGGCTACACCTTC
few 17 TRBJ2-1 NA TRBV4-2 CASSQEGGTGTYNEQFF TGTGCCAGCAGCCAAGAGGGTGGGACTGGTACCTACAATGAGCAGTTCTTC
few 16 TRBJ2-4 TRBD2 TRBV6-6 CASWSSGRKGKNIQYF TGTGCCAGCTGGTCTAGCGGGAGGAAGGGCAAAAACATTCAGTACTTC
NA 12 TRBJ2-5 NA TRBV6-6 CATSDGERPQYF TGTGCCACCTCGGACGGGGAGAGACCCCAGTACTTC
NA 12 TRBJ2-1 NA TRBV19 CASSPTRFEQFF TGTGCCAGTAGCCCTACTAGGTTTGAGCAGTTCTTC
NA 16 TRBJ2-3 TRBD2 TRBV5-1 CASRFQAGGRTDTQYF TGCGCCAGCAGATTCCAAGCGGGGGGACGAACAGATACGCAGTATTTT
few 14 TRBJ1-1 NA TRBV5-1 CASRWREGNTEAFF TGCGCCAGCAGGTGGAGGGAGGGGAACACTGAAGCTTTCTTT
NA 17 TRBJ1-6 TRBD1 TRBV11-2 CASSLVVGGQGSSPLHF TGTGCCAGCAGCTTAGTGGTCGGCGGACAGGGGTCCTCACCCCTCCACTTT
NA 16 TRBJ2-3 TRBD2 TRBV7-2 CASSLVGASGTDTQYF TGTGCCAGCAGCTTAGTTGGGGCTAGCGGGACTGATACGCAGTATTTT
NA 14 TRBJ1-2 NA TRBV9 CASSVATATYGYTF TGTGCCAGCAGCGTAGCGACAGCGACCTATGGCTACACCTTC
once 18 TRBJ2-3 TRBD2 TRBV7-2 CASSLLLAGVSSTDTQYF TGTGCCAGCAGCTTGCTACTAGCGGGGGTTTCCTCCACAGATACGCAGTATTTT
NA 13 TRBJ2-7 TRBD2 TRBV5-4 CASSLGLAAEQYF TGTGCCAGCAGCTTGGGACTAGCCGCCGAGCAGTACTTC
NA 15 TRBJ2-3 NA TRBV7-2 CASSRSRGYTDTQYF TGTGCCAGCAGCCGATCTAGGGGATACACAGATACGCAGTATTTT
NA 16 TRBJ2-2 NA TRBV19 CASSIVEQANTGELFF TGTGCCAGTAGTATTGTGGAACAGGCAAACACCGGGGAGCTGTTTTTT
NA 16 TRBJ1-1 TRBD1 TRBV4-2 CASSSSGQGWYTEAFF TGTGCCAGCAGCTCGTCGGGACAGGGGTGGTACACTGAAGCTTTCTTT
NA 15 TRBJ2-7 TRBD2 TRBV30 CAWTPPASGSGEQYF TGTGCCTGGACCCCCCCGGCTAGCGGGAGTGGCGAGCAGTACTTC
NA 14 TRBJ1-2 TRBD1 TRBV4-1 CASSPEQGRYGYTF TGCGCCAGCAGCCCCGAACAGGGGCGCTATGGCTACACCTTC
NA 13 TRBJ2-1 NA TRBV29-1 CSGGGTYGNEQFF TGCAGCGGCGGCGGGACTTACGGCAATGAGCAGTTCTTC
NA 13 TRBJ2-5 TRBD1 TRBV2 CAGARDREETQYF TGTGCCGGCGCCCGGGACAGAGAAGAGACCCAGTACTTC
NA 17 TRBJ1-2 TRBD1 TRBV5-4 CASSPRSQDRANYGYTF TGTGCCAGCAGCCCACGGAGTCAGGACAGGGCTAACTATGGCTACACCTTC
NA 15 TRBJ1-1 NA TRBV5-1 CASSGSRGGAGEAFF TGCGCCAGCAGCGGGTCCCGGGGGGGCGCGGGGGAAGCTTTCTTT
NA 13 TRBJ2-5 TRBD2 TRBV14 CASRLAGGETQYF TGTGCCAGCCGACTAGCGGGAGGAGAGACCCAGTACTTC
few 14 TRBJ2-2 NA TRBV5-4 CASSLSVNTGELFF TGTGCCAGCAGCTTGTCGGTGAACACCGGGGAGCTGTTTTTT
NA 13 TRBJ2-7 NA TRBV2 CASSERPLLGQYF TGTGCCAGCAGTGAAAGGCCCTTGCTAGGGCAGTACTTC
NA 14 TRBJ1-2 NA TRBV7-6 CASSLGQGDYGYTF TGTGCCAGCAGCTTAGGGCAGGGTGACTATGGCTACACCTTC
NA 17 TRBJ2-5 TRBD2 TRBV18 CASSPRGSGRIVETQYF TGTGCCAGCTCACCACGGGGTAGCGGGAGGATCGTGGAGACCCAGTACTTC
once 19 TRBJ2-1 TRBD1 TRBV12-5 CASGPRGQGLRQPYNEQFF TGTGCTAGTGGTCCCCGAGGACAGGGCTTACGACAGCCCTACAATGAGCAGTTCTTC
few 12 TRBJ2-2 NA TRBV7-2 CASSSRTGELFF TGTGCCAGCAGTTCCCGTACCGGGGAGCTGTTTTTT
few 15 TRBJ1-1 NA TRBV5-6 CASSPNTLAGTEAFF TGTGCCAGCAGCCCGAATACTCTTGCGGGCACTGAAGCTTTCTTT
NA 15 TRBJ1-1 NA TRBV5-6 CASSRRTERDTEAFF TGTGCCAGCAGCAGGCGGACAGAACGGGACACTGAAGCTTTCTTT
NA 15 TRBJ1-1 NA TRBV5-6 CASSFGSAPNTEAFF TGTGCCAGCAGCTTCGGCAGCGCACCGAACACTGAAGCTTTCTTT
few 14 TRBJ2-7 NA TRBV6-5 CASSLSRQSYEQYF TGTGCCAGCAGTCTCTCCCGACAGTCCTACGAGCAGTACTTC
NA 15 TRBJ2-3 TRBD1 TRBV5-1 CASSLGTGITDTQYF TGCGCCAGCAGCTTAGGGACAGGAATTACAGATACGCAGTATTTT
NA 13 TRBJ2-1 NA TRBV5-6 CASSFSGAREQFF TGTGCCAGCAGCTTTTCGGGTGCGCGGGAGCAGTTCTTC
NA 14 TRBJ1-5 NA TRBV6-6 CASTPEGGVQPQHF TGTGCCAGCACCCCAGAAGGGGGAGTTCAGCCCCAGCATTTT
NA 16 TRBJ1-3 TRBD1 TRBV5-6 CASSLETGGAGNTIYF TGTGCCAGCAGCCTCGAGACAGGGGGCGCCGGAAACACCATATATTTT
once 17 TRBJ2-3 NA TRBV7-2 CASSPRSSAFRTDTQYF TGTGCCAGCAGCCCCCGATCTAGCGCGTTCCGCACAGATACGCAGTATTTT
few 13 TRBJ1-6 NA TRBV27 CASSLTRESPLHF TGTGCCAGCAGTTTAACCCGGGAATCACCCCTCCACTTT
NA 15 TRBJ2-1 NA TRBV5-4 CASSLDGSSYNEQFF TGTGCCAGCAGCTTGGACGGGAGCTCCTACAATGAGCAGTTCTTC
few 13 TRBJ1-1 NA TRBV6-5 CASSLQVRTEAFF TGTGCCAGCAGTCTACAGGTACGGACTGAAGCTTTCTTT
few 14 TRBJ2-7 NA TRBV5-6 CASSLGHLEGEQYF TGTGCCAGCAGCTTGGGACATCTTGAAGGAGAGCAGTACTTC
few 15 TRBJ2-5 NA TRBV2 CASTPISSRSDTQYF TGTGCCAGCACTCCCATCTCTAGCCGGAGTGACACCCAGTACTTC
NA 11 TRBJ2-1 NA TRBV6-1 CASSEASQQFF TGTGCCAGCAGTGAGGCATCCCAGCAGTTCTTC
few 13 TRBJ2-7 TRBD1 TRBV6-6 CASSYAGGYEQYF TGTGCCAGCAGTTACGCAGGGGGCTACGAGCAGTACTTC
NA 15 TRBJ2-3 NA TRBV10-1 CASSVGRRATDTQYF TGCGCCAGCAGTGTGGGCAGGCGGGCGACAGATACGCAGTATTTT